What follows are 15 T cell receptor beta chains derived from one specimen sequenced in a study of graft-versus-host responses after intestinal transplantation. The assay was immunoSEQ multiplex PCR, and TCRdb's table has in-frame clones only and misses some. The sample shows under 5,000 clones, 55% to 80% of them seen only once. Once graft tissue had been processed, intraepithelial and lamina propria lymphocytes were released. The starting material was ileum tissue, obtained approximately 960 days after intestinal transplantation. The receptors derive from a human patient who received an intestinal transplant, so some T cells may come from the graft donor.

The chain joins TRBV4-1 to TRBJ2-7; 7 bases agree with TRBD2. The CDR3 consists of 17 residues. V trimming: 3 bases; J trimming: 2 bases; junction bases outside the gene matches: 13. The germline V gene has CDR1 MGHRA and CDR2 YSYEKL. CDR3 sequence (DNA): TGCGCCAGCAGCCACCTTGACACCGCCGGGACTACCTACGAGCAGTACTTC. This gives the protein CASSHLDTAGTTYEQYF.

This clone came up once. The chain is built from TRBV11-2 and TRBJ2-3; 8 bases fit TRBD2. This CDR3 spans 14 amino acids. Germline V gene lookup returns CDR1 SGHAT and CDR2 FQNNGV. V shed 5 bases and J 5 bases; nucleotides not matched to a gene: 6. The chain's CDR3 is CASSREGWGDTQYF. CDR3 DNA: TGTGCCAGCAGCCGGGAGGGCTGGGGAGATACGCAGTATTTT.

This chain uses TRBV28 with TRBJ2-2; no definite D call. CDR1 and CDR2 (germline): MDHEN, SYDVKM. The V gene lost 3 bases and the J gene lost 9 bases, with 8 bases spanning the gap. The length of the CDR3 is 12 residues. CDR3 amino acids: CASSFVERELFF. The DNA for the CDR3 is TGTGCCAGCAGTTTCGTGGAGCGGGAGCTGTTTTTT.

The V and J genes are TRBV1 and TRBJ2-5; TRBD2 is the table's D call and was not checked against the DNA. TRBV1 has pseudogene status. The CDR3 loop spans 13 amino acids. CDR3: CTSSPPEKETQYF. The CDR3 DNA follows: TGCACCAGCAGCCCCCCTGAGAAAGAGACCCAGTACTTC.

The chain links TRBV10-1 to TRBJ2-4; D may be TRBD2 (6 bases). The CDR3 runs 14 residues. Trimming took off 3 bases at V and 1 base at J, with 7 bases between the two ends. Per germline, CDR1 WNHNN and CDR2 SYGVQD (reference sequence). The CDR3 DNA reads as TGCGCCAGCAGTGATGGAGGGGCCAAAAACATTCAGTACTTC. It specifies CASSDGGAKNIQYF.

To note about this clone: A junction end diverges from the germline sequence, so it may reflect a read error. Other nucleotide sequences in the sample specify the same CDR3. V usage is TRBV7-6 and J usage is TRBJ2-3, with D tentatively TRBD2 (5 bases). The germline CDR1 and CDR2 sequences are SGHVS and FNYEAQ. CDR3 length: 13 amino acids. CDR3 in amino acids: CASSLGLTDTQYF. CDR3 sequence (DNA): TGTGCAAGCAGCTTAGGACTCACAGATACGCAGTATTTT. The full variable domain, its missing parts supplied by reference TRBV7-6 and TRBJ2-3, is GAGVSQSPRYKVTKRGQDVALRCDPISGHVSLYWYRQALGQGPEFLTYFNYEAQQDKSGLPNDRFSAERPEGSISTLTIQRTEQRDSAMYRCASSLGLTDTQYFGPGTRLTVL.

This chain links TRBV29-1 with TRBJ2-1; the match to TRBD2 covers 9 bases. Germline lookup yields CDR1 SQVTM and CDR2 ANQGSEA. The CDR3 totals 14 residues. J lost 5 bases, V lost 4 bases, and 6 bases had no gene match. CDR3 bases: TGCAGCGTTGTCTTAGCGGGGGTGGACAATGAGCAGTTCTTC. This encodes CSVVLAGVDNEQFF.

The rearrangement uses TRBV5-6 and TRBJ2-1; D gene unclear. This CDR3 has 15 amino acids. Germline lookup yields CDR1 SGHDT and CDR2 YYEEEE. Deletions cut 0 bases from V and 7 bases from J, with 14 bases between. The CDR3 loop is CASSLAPDRLNEQFF. CDR3 DNA sequence: TGTGCCAGCAGCTTGGCCCCGGACCGACTTAATGAGCAGTTCTTC.

This rearrangement joins TRBV6-6 to TRBJ1-5; D not certain. The CDR3 runs to 14 residues. V lost 6 bases and J 6 bases, leaving 15 bases between the germline ends. The V gene's germline CDR1 is MNHNY and CDR2 SVGAGI (reference sequence). Here the CDR3 DNA reads TGTGCCAGCAGCCACTATGGATCGGGTCAGCCCCAGCATTTT. It specifies CASSHYGSGQPQHF.

The J gene is TRBJ1-6, the V gene TRBV19, with TRBD1 matching over 9 bases. Germline CDR1 and CDR2: LNHDA and SQIVND (reference sequence). Trimming cost V 5 bases and J 10 bases; bases outside gene matches: 6. The CDR3 length is 14 residues. Written as DNA, the CDR3 is TGTGCCAGTAGTCCCGGGACAGGGTCATCACCCCTCCACTTT. Translation gives CASSPGTGSSPLHF.

This clone was counted a single time. The chain employs TRBV4-2 and TRBJ2-1, with 8 nucleotides matching TRBD2. Trimming removed 3 bases from V and 3 bases from J; junction bases left unmatched: 7. The length of the CDR3 is 16 residues. Germline V gives CDR1 LGHNA, CDR2 YNFKEQ. The CDR3 DNA reads as TGTGCCAGCAGCCATGGTCAAGCGGGGGACTACAATGAGCAGTTCTTC. It yields the protein CASSHGQAGDYNEQFF.

The chain combines TRBV28 with TRBJ2-2; D possibly corresponds to TRBD2 (5 bases). V lost 10 bases and J lost 6, with 15 bases in between. Per germline, CDR1 MDHEN and CDR2 SYDVKM. CDR3 length: 13 amino acids. The CDR3 is CATKPGSPGELFF. The CDR3 nucleotides read TGTGCCACTAAACCGGGAAGTCCCGGGGAGCTGTTTTTT.

The V and J genes are TRBV18 and TRBJ2-2, with no clear D. Trimming took off 6 bases at V and 9 bases at J, with 11 bases between the two ends. Looked up from germline, CDR1 is KGHSH and CDR2 is LQKENI. This CDR3 is built from 12 residues. CDR3 nucleotide sequence: TGTGCCAGCTCTTCAGGATCTAGGGAGCTGTTTTTT. Translating gives CASSSGSRELFF.

This clone has a single count. V is TRBV10-3 and J is TRBJ2-7; a possible D gene is TRBD1 (6 bases). V lost 7 bases and J lost 5, with 18 bases in between. Germline assignment: CDR1 ENHRY and CDR2 SYGVKD. The CDR3 is made up of 14 amino acids. The CDR3 reads CAIKATQGSHEQYF. In DNA, the CDR3 is TGTGCCATCAAGGCCACCCAGGGGTCCCACGAGCAGTACTTC.

The chain is built from TRBV7-2 and TRBJ1-2; a weak D match, TRBD1 (5 bases). Trimming left V 6 bases short and J 8 bases short, with 16 bases between. The CDR3 is made up of 13 amino acids. The germline V gene has CDR1 SGHTA and CDR2 FQGNSA. Here the CDR3 reads CASRPGPEGGYTF. The CDR3 bases are TGTGCCAGCAGACCCGGACCCGAGGGGGGCTACACCTTC.